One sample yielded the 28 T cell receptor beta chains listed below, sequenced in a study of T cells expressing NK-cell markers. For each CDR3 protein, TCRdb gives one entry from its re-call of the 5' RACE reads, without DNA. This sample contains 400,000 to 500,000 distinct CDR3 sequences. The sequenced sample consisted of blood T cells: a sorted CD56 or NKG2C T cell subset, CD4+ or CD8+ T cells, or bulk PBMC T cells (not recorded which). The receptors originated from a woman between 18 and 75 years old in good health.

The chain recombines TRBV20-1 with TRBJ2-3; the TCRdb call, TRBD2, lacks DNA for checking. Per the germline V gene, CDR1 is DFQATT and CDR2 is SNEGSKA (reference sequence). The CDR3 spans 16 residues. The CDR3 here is CSARGLSGLNTDTQYF.

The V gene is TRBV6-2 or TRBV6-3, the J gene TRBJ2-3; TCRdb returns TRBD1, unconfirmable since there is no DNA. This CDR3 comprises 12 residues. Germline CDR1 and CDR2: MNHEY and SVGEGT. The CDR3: CASSPLFRTQYF.

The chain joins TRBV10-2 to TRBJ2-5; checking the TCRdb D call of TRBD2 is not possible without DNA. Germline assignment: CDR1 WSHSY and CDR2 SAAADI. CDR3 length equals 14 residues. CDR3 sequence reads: CASSSGAGWETQYF.

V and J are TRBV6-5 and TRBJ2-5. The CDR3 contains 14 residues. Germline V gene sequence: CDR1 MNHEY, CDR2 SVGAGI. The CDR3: CASSYSENQETQYF.

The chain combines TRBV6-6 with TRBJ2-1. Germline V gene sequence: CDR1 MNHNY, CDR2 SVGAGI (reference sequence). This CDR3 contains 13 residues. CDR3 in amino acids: CASSYSLRSQQFF.

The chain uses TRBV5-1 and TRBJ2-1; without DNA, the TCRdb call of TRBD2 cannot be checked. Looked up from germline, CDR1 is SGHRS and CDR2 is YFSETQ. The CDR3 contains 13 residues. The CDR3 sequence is CASSLARSGEQFF.

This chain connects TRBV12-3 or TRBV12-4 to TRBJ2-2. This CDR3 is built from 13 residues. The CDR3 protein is CASSTISTGELFF.

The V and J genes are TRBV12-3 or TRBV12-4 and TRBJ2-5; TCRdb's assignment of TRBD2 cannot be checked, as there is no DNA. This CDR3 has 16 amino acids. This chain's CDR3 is CASSLPSPGLQETQYF.

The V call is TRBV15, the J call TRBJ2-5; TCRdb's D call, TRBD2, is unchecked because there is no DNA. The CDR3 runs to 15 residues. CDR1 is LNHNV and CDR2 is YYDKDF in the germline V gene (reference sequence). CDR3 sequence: CATSRRDPPRETQYF.

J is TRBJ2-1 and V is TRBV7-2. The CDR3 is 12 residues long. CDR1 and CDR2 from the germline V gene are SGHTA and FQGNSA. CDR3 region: CASSLFADEQFF.

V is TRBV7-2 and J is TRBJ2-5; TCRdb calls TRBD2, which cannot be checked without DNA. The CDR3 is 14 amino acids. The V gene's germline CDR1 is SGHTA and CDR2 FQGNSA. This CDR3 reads CASSPGLAQETQYF. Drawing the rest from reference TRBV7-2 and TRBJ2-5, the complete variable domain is GAGVSQSPSNKVTEKGKDVELRCDPISGHTALYWYRQSLGQGLEFLIYFQGNSAPDKSGLPSDRFSAERTGGSVSTLTIQRTQQEDSAVYLCASSPGLAQETQYFGPGTRLLVL.

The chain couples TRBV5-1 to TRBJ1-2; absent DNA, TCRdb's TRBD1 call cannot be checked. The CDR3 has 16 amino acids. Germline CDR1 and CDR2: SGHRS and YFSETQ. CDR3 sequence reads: CASSPEISGLLHGYTF.

CDR3 sequence: CSAREQGYEQYF. The chain carries TRBV20-1 and TRBJ2-7; lacking DNA, the TRBD1 call made by TCRdb goes unchecked. The CDR3 covers 12 residues. Germline CDR1 reads DFQATT; CDR2 reads SNEGSKA (reference sequence).

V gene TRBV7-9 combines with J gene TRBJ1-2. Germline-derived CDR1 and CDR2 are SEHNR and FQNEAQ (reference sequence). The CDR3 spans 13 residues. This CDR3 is CASSLATALGYTF.

The CDR3 reads CASSDRGSSYEQYF. The V call is TRBV5-6, the J call TRBJ2-7. The CDR3 loop spans 14 amino acids. The germline CDR1 and CDR2 sequences are SGHDT and YYEEEE.

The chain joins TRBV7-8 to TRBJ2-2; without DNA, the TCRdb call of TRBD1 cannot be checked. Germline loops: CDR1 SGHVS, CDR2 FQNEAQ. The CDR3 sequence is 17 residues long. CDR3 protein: CASSLGPGRGAVGELFF.

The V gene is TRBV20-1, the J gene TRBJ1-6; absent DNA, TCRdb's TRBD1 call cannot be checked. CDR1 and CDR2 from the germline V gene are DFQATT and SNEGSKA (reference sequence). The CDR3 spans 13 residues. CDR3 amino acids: CSALRQVNSPLHF.

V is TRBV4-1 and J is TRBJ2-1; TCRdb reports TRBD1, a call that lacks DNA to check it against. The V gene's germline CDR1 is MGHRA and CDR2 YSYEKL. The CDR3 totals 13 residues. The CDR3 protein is CASSQVVFPGQFF.

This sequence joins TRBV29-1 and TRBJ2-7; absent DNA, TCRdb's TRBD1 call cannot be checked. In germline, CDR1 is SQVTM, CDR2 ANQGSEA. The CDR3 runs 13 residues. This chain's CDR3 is CSVAGKGLYEQYF.

The CDR3 region is CASSLRPWGVGTEAFF. The chain carries TRBV5-1 and TRBJ1-1. Germline lookup yields CDR1 SGHRS and CDR2 YFSETQ. The length of the CDR3 is 16 residues.

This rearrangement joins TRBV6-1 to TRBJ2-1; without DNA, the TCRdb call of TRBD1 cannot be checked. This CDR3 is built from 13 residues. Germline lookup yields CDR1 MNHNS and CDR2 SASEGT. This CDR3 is CASRDRTRGEQFF.

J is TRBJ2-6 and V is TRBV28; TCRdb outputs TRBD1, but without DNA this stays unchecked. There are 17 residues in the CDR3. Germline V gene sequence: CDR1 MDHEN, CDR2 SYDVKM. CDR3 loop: CASSPRDRDSGANVLTF. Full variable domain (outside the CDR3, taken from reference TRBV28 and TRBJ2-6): DVKVTQSSRYLVKRTGEKVFLECVQDMDHENMFWYRQDPGLGLRLIYFSYDVKMKEKGDIPEGYSVSREKKERFSLILESASTNQTSMYLCASSPRDRDSGANVLTFGAGSRLTVL.

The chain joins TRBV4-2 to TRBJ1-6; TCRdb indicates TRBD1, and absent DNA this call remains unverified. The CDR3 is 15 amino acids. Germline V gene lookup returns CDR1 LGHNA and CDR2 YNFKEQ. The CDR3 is CASSHEGAHNSPLHF.

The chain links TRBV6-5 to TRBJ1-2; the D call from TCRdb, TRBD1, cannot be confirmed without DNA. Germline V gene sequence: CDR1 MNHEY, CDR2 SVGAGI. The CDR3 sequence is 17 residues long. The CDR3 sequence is CASSHRDRGKSNYGYTF.

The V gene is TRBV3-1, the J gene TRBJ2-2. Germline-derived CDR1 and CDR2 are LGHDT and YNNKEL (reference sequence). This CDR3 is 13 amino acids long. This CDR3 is CASSQEVTGELFF.

The CDR3 loop reads CSPSDSGLYEQYF. This chain links TRBV20-1 with TRBJ2-7; TCRdb proposes TRBD2, but this gene call is untestable without DNA. The CDR3 has 13 residues. CDR1 is DFQATT and CDR2 is SNEGSKA in the germline V gene (reference sequence).

The CDR3 region is CATSGTGRSWAKNIQYF. The chain is built from TRBV15 and TRBJ2-4; TCRdb names TRBD1, which stays unverified in the absence of DNA. CDR3 length equals 17 residues. The V gene's germline CDR1 is LNHNV and CDR2 YYDKDF (reference sequence).

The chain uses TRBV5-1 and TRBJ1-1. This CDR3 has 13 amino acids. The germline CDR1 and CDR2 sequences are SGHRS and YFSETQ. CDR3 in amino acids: CASSAGLNTEAFF.